The 18 T cell receptor beta chains given below trace back to one sample, sequenced in a study of blood T cell repertoires in COVID-19. Measured with immunoSEQ multiplex PCR; TCRdb has only the in-frame clones, and not every one. In the table there are tens of thousands of clones, 85% of which are singletons. Sequencing used peripheral blood. The receptor set was obtained from a human donor in a cohort sampled during active COVID-19.

The V gene is TRBV6-2 or TRBV6-3, the J gene TRBJ1-1; weak D call: TRBD1 (6 bases). The CDR3 spans 14 residues. V was cut by 2 bases and J by 0 bases, with 7 bases left in between. In germline, CDR1 is MNHEY, CDR2 SVGEGT. DNA for the CDR3: TGTGCCAGCAGTTACCAGGGGATGAACACTGAAGCTTTCTTT. Protein product: CASSYQGMNTEAFF.

This chain connects TRBV4-1 to TRBJ2-1, with 10 bases fitting TRBD2. The CDR3 is 15 residues long. In germline, CDR1 is MGHRA, CDR2 YSYEKL. With V trimmed by 6 bases and J by 7 bases, 9 bases remained unmatched. For the CDR3, the DNA is TGCGCCAGCAGACGACTAGCGGGTATGGGAAATGAGCAGTTCTTC. Its protein product is CASRRLAGMGNEQFF.

The CDR3 sequence: CASSQTSRTSTDTQYF. The CDR3 DNA reads as TGTGCCAGCAGCCAGACTAGTCGTACTAGCACAGATACGCAGTATTTT. The chain employs TRBV9 and TRBJ2-3, with D perhaps TRBD2 (6 bases). The CDR3 consists of 16 residues. Trimming stripped 4 bases from V and 0 bases from J, with 15 bases between. CDR1 and CDR2 from the germline V gene are SGDLS and YYNGEE.

V is TRBV5-1 and J is TRBJ2-1; tentative D call: TRBD2 (6 bases). CDR1 and CDR2 from the germline V gene are SGHRS and YFSETQ. V was shortened by 0 bases and J by 4 bases, with 11 bases between the two germline ends. CDR3 length: 15 amino acids. DNA of the CDR3: TGCGCCAGCAGCTTGGGCTCTAGCGAATACAATGAGCAGTTCTTC. Protein: CASSLGSSEYNEQFF.

The chain carries TRBV5-1 and TRBJ2-1, with 12 bases identical to TRBD2. With 1 base clipped from V and 8 bases from J, the junction kept 4 bases outside the gene matches. The CDR3 is made up of 15 amino acids. The germline gives CDR1 SGHRS, CDR2 YFSETQ. The CDR3 region is CASSLSSGRGHEQFF. CDR3 nucleotides: TGCGCCAGCAGCTTGTCTAGCGGGAGGGGGCATGAGCAGTTCTTC.

The chain couples TRBV19 to TRBJ2-4; 8 bases line up with TRBD2. The germline V gene has CDR1 LNHDA and CDR2 SQIVND (reference sequence). Trimming cost V 5 bases and J 1 base; bases outside gene matches: 13. The CDR3 extends over 18 amino acids. This chain's CDR3 is CASSLGIAGRMAKNIQYF. The CDR3 DNA sequence: TGTGCCAGTAGTTTAGGGATAGCGGGACGTATGGCCAAAAACATTCAGTACTTC.

V is TRBV5-1 and J is TRBJ2-5; weak D call: TRBD2 (6 bases). Germline V CDR1 and CDR2: SGHRS, YFSETQ. CDR3 length equals 15 residues. The V gene lost 0 bases and the J gene lost 6 bases, with 15 bases spanning the gap. For the CDR3, the DNA is TGCGCCAGCAGCTTGGATCCGGGGGACTCCCAGACCCAGTACTTC. Translating it yields CASSLDPGDSQTQYF.

The genes are TRBV4-1 and TRBJ2-5; a weak D match, TRBD2 (6 bases). The CDR3 is 13 residues long. CDR1 and CDR2 (germline): MGHRA, YSYEKL. V was pared by 2 bases and J by 4 bases, with 8 bases between. The CDR3 DNA is TGCGCCAGCAGCCAATTCGGGGGAGAGACCCAGTACTTC. Its protein product is CASSQFGGETQYF.

J is TRBJ1-1 and V is TRBV5-5; D is ambiguous. The CDR3 is 15 residues long. Trimming took off 0 bases at V and 4 bases at J, with 13 bases between the two ends. CDR1 is SGHKS and CDR2 is YYEKEE in the germline V gene (reference sequence). CDR3 nucleotides: TGTGCCAGCAGCTTGGTTTCGGGTCTGATCACTGAAGCTTTCTTT. Protein sequence: CASSLVSGLITEAFF. Complete variable domain (other parts from reference TRBV5-5 and TRBJ1-1): DAGVTQSPTHLIKTRGQQVTLRCSPISGHKSVSWYQQVLGQGPQFIFQYYEKEERGRGNFPDRFSARQFPNYSSELNVNALLLGDSALYLCASSLVSGLITEAFFGQGTRLTVV.

Here the CDR3 DNA reads TGTGCCTGGAGTGTAACAACAGGGGGGGTCGGGGAGCTGTTTTTT. Its translation is CAWSVTTGGVGELFF. The chain links TRBV30 to TRBJ2-2; TRBD1 is a possible D gene (8 bases). With 0 bases removed from V and 7 bases from J, the gap between germline ends came to 15 bases. The germline gives CDR1 GTSNPN, CDR2 SVGIG (reference sequence). The CDR3 loop spans 15 amino acids.

The V call is TRBV9, the J call TRBJ2-2; no clear D gene. Looked up from germline, CDR1 is SGDLS and CDR2 is YYNGEE. Trimming left V 3 bases short and J 6 bases short, with 9 bases between. The CDR3 has 13 residues. The CDR3 is CASSALVSGELFF. As DNA, the CDR3 is TGTGCCAGCAGCGCCTTAGTGTCCGGGGAGCTGTTTTTT. The full variable domain, with the rest looked up from reference TRBV9 and TRBJ2-2, is DSGVTQTPKHLITATGQRVTLRCSPRSGDLSVYWYQQSLDQGLQFLIQYYNGEERAKGNILERFSAQQFPDLHSELNLSSLELGDSALYFCASSALVSGELFFGEGSRLTVL.

The chain is built from TRBV27 and TRBJ1-1; 7 positions agree with TRBD1. Per germline, CDR1 MNHEY and CDR2 SMNVEV (reference sequence). V gave up 5 bases and J gave up 5 bases; unmatched junction bases: 5. This CDR3 contains 13 residues. The CDR3 reads CASSRGRGTEAFF. The DNA of the CDR3 is TGTGCCAGCAGTAGGGGGCGCGGAACTGAAGCTTTCTTT.

The genes are TRBV11-3 and TRBJ2-2; TRBD1 is a possible D gene (6 bases). Looked up from germline, CDR1 is SGHNT and CDR2 is YENEEA. The CDR3 spans 13 residues. Trimming removed 5 bases from V and 6 bases from J, with 10 bases in between. The CDR3: CASSPQGSGELFF. The CDR3 nucleotides are TGTGCCAGCAGCCCACAGGGCTCCGGGGAGCTGTTTTTT.

V gene TRBV24-1 combines with J gene TRBJ2-7; 7 bases are shared with TRBD1. CDR1 is KGHDR and CDR2 is SFDVKD in the germline V gene. The CDR3 is 15 amino acids. J lost 1 base, V lost 3 bases, and 5 bases had no gene match. The CDR3 loop is CATSDPRQGSYEQYF. CDR3 DNA: TGTGCCACCAGTGATCCCCGACAGGGTTCCTACGAGCAGTACTTC.

V usage is TRBV5-1 and J usage is TRBJ2-7; 8 bases are a match to TRBD1. CDR1 and CDR2 (germline): SGHRS, YFSETQ. The V gene end was trimmed by 0 bases and the J gene end by 0 bases; junction bases not matched to a gene: 2. The CDR3 is 15 amino acids. This chain's CDR3 is CASSLGTGSSYEQYF. In DNA form, the CDR3 reads TGCGCCAGCAGCTTGGGGACAGGGAGCTCCTACGAGCAGTACTTC.

The chain joins TRBV28 to TRBJ1-1; TRBD1 matches 9 bases. Trimming at V came to 6 bases and at J to 7 bases, leaving 9 bases not matched to a gene. Germline-derived CDR1 and CDR2 are MDHEN and SYDVKM. There are 14 residues in the CDR3. In DNA, the CDR3 is TGTGCCAGCAGCCGAGGACAGGGGAAAAATGAAGCTTTCTTT. It translates to CASSRGQGKNEAFF. Complete variable domain (other parts from reference TRBV28 and TRBJ1-1): DVKVTQSSRYLVKRTGEKVFLECVQDMDHENMFWYRQDPGLGLRLIYFSYDVKMKEKGDIPEGYSVSREKKERFSLILESASTNQTSMYLCASSRGQGKNEAFFGQGTRLTVV.

This clone has more than one count but fewer than ten. The genes are TRBV12-5 and TRBJ1-1; no clear D. The V and J ends lost 0 bases and 6 bases respectively, with 8 bases between them. CDR3 size: 13 residues. Germline loops: CDR1 LGHNT, CDR2 FRNRAP. The CDR3 sequence: CASGLVGSAEAFF. The CDR3 DNA sequence: TGTGCTAGTGGTTTGGTGGGGAGCGCTGAAGCTTTCTTT.

The chain joins TRBV5-1 to TRBJ2-7, with TRBD2 matching over 10 bases. The CDR3 covers 16 residues. Germline loops: CDR1 SGHRS, CDR2 YFSETQ. Losses at the gene ends were 7 bases for V and 6 bases for J; bases not matched to a gene: 16. Here the CDR3 DNA reads TGCGCCAGCGCGACATCGTCGCTAGCGGGAGCTGGCGAGCAGTACTTC. Its translation is CASATSSLAGAGEQYF.